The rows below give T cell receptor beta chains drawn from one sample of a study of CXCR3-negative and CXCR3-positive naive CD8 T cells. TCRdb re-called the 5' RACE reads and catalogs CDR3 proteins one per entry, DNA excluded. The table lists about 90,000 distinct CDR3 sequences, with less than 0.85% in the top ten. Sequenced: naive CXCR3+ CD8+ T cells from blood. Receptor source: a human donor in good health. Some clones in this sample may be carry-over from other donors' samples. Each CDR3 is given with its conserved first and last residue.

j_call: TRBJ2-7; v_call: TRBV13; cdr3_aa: CASSPSGSPSYEQYF
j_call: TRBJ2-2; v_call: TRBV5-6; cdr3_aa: CASNSPRTSGRRELFF
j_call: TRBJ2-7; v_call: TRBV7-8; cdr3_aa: CASSPGTTYSYEQYF
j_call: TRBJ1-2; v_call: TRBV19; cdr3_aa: CASSPSGTTYNYGYTF
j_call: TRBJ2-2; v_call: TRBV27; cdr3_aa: CASSFYSGKGGELFF
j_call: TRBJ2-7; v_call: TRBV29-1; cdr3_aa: CSVLGGFYEQYF
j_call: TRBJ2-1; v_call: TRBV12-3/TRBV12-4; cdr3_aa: CASSFLAGGTEQFF
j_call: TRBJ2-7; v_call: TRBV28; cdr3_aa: CASGEGVGEQYF
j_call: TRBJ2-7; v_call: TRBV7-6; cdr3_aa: CASSRGMAGGSYEQYF
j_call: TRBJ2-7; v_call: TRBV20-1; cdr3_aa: CSALIWGTSYEQYF
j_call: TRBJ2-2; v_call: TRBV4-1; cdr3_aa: CASSQDTRAGITGELFF
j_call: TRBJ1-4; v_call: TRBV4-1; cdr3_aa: CASSQEPRANEKLFF
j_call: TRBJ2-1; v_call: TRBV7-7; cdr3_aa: CASSLIQGGDEQFF
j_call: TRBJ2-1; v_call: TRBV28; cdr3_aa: CASSLLAGGVLNEQFF
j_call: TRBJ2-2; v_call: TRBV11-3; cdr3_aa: CASSLDAGSGELFF
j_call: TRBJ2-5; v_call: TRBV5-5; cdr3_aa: CASSFAETQYF
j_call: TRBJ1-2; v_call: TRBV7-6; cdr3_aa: CASSLVDPEGYTF
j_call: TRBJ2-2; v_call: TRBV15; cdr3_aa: CATSRGTYQGAHTGELFF
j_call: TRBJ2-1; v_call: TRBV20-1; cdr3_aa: CSASYNYNEQFF
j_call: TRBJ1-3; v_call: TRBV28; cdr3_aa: CASSPYPALGTRNTIYF
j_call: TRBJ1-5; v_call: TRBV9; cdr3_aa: CASSVGDSNQPQHF
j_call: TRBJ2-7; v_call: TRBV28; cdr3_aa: CASSTGTGYEQYF
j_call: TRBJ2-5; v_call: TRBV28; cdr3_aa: CASRLGWKVQETQYF
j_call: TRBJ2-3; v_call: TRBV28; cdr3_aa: CASSLAGYLRTDTQYF
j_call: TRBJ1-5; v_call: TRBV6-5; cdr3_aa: CASSPAVYQPQHF
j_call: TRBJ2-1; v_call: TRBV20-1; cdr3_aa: CSATNLAGGYAEQFF
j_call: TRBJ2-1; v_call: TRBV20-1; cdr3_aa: CSAPTSPGPEQFF
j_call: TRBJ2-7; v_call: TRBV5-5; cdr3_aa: CASSLGFFNEQYF
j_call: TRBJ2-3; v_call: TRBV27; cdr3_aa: CASSLLPTGGEGTDTQYF
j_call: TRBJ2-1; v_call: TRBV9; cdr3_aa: CASSVGGSGSIKFF
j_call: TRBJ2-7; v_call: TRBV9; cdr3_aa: CASSASSGVTYEQYF
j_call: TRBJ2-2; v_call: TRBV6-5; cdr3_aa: CASTDQLPDTGELFF
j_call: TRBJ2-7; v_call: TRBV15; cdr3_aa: CATRSYRVANYEQYF
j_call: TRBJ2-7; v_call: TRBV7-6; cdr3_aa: CASSSGGGSYEQYF
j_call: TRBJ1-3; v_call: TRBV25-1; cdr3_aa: CASSEYLDTSSGNTIYF
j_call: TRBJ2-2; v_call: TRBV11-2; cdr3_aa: CASSLVRAGGYTGELFF
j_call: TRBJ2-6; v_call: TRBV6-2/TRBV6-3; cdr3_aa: CASSYLGYSGANVLTF
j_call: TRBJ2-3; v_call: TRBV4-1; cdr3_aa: CASSQETGLTDTQYF
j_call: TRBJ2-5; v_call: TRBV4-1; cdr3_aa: CASSQRRTDRLQRPEETQYF
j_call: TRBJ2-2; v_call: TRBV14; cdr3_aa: CASSQGWNTGELFF
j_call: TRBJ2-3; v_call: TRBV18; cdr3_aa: CASSRFGPEVDTQYF
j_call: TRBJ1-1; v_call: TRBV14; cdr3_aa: CASSQTPTDNTEAFF
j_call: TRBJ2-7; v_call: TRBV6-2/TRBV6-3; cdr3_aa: CASSYTPREQYF
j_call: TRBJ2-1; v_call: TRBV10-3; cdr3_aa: CAISERQGVRRGRTYNEQFF
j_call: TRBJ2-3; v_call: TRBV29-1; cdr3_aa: CSLYLGEGRDTQYF